The rows below give T cell receptor beta chains drawn from one sample of a study of monozygotic twins with inflammatory bowel disease. TCRdb processed the 5' RACE reads again and assigns one entry to each CDR3 protein, with no DNA. The sample data list under 350,000 distinct CDR3 sequences. The sequenced sample was blood. The origin of the receptors is a human donor with ulcerative colitis or Crohn's disease, or a healthy co-twin of an affected twin (not recorded which). Each CDR3 is given with its conserved first and last residue.

TRBJ2-3	TRBV7-2	CASSFNGGAGDTQYF
TRBJ2-7	TRBV10-1	CASSDAAASGSYEQYF
TRBJ1-2	TRBV10-3	CAISETPGQVYGYTF
TRBJ2-1	TRBV29-1	CSSRGTATYNEQFF
TRBJ2-7	TRBV7-2	CASSSELASYEQYF
TRBJ2-7	TRBV6-6	CASSYSRGSSDF
TRBJ1-4	TRBV6-5	CASSSRTTTNEKLFF
TRBJ2-7	TRBV5-1	CASSFSGTSSYEQYF
TRBJ2-1	TRBV7-3	CASSQLVAGEQFF
TRBJ1-4	TRBV12-3/TRBV12-4	CASSFRHIGEKLFF
TRBJ2-6	TRBV5-1	CASSLWSSGANVLTF
TRBJ2-3	TRBV11-3	CASSLERSDTQYF
TRBJ2-2	TRBV7-6	CASREGVGELFF
TRBJ2-5	TRBV9	CASSVGGGATRETQYF
TRBJ2-3	TRBV28	CASRPRGLVADTQYF
TRBJ1-1	TRBV5-1	CASSLEMGAVTEAFF
TRBJ2-5	TRBV12-3/TRBV12-4	CASSLGTAYQETQYF
TRBJ1-4	TRBV10-3	CAISDLATNEKLFF
TRBJ1-5	TRBV19	CASSTARDQPQHF
TRBJ2-2	TRBV12-3/TRBV12-4	CASGSGGNTGELFF
TRBJ2-3	TRBV6-5	CASSYTETSATDTQYF
TRBJ1-4	TRBV7-8	CASSLNVGGEKLFF
TRBJ2-3	TRBV12-3/TRBV12-4	CASSLRDRVTDTQYF
TRBJ1-1	TRBV6-2/TRBV6-3	CASTAWRGPSEAFF
TRBJ1-4	TRBV9	CASSGRDRGKLFF
TRBJ2-1	TRBV7-3	CASRADRGPYNEQFF